This TCR beta chain was recorded in a study of cytomegalovirus exposure and HLA in healthy donors. The germline V gene has CDR1 SEHNR and CDR2 FQNEAQ (reference sequence). CDR3 length: 15 residues. V was clipped by 7 bases and J by 0 bases, with 15 bases between them. PCR was performed using 60 Vbeta and 13 Jbeta primers. Clones were sequenced by immunoSEQ multiplex PCR, and TCRdb holds only the in-frame ones, with some missing. This sample's table has about 170,000 clones. The genes are TRBV7-9 and TRBJ1-2; D unclear. The sequencing input was PBMCs. The clonotype comes from a woman between 18 and 29 years old in good health and CMV-seropositive. The CDR3 loop is CASTPSLYANYGYTF. The DNA for the CDR3 is TGTGCCAGCACCCCCTCGCTCTATGCTAACTATGGCTACACCTTC.